Following are 30 T cell receptor beta chains from one sample sequenced in a study of T cell repertoires in cytomegalovirus infection. Via MiXCR, TCRdb re-called the reads, giving one row per CDR3 protein. The repertoire holds about 480,000 distinct CDR3 sequences, 33% seen once, with about 17% in the top ten. No antigen has been assigned to these receptors. This sample comprised cultured PBMCs, obtained from culture after CMV antigen stimulation. Receptor source: a human donor in good health (CMV status not recorded). Some clones in this sample may be carry-over from other donors' samples.

CDR3 amino acids: CAITEVGDTQYF. The CDR3 DNA sequence: TGTGCCATCACCGAGGTGGGGGATACGCAGTATTTT. The chain has TRBV7-9 and TRBJ2-3, with D hard to call. Looked up from germline, CDR1 is SEHNR and CDR2 is FQNEAQ (reference sequence). V was clipped by 10 bases and J by 6 bases, with 14 bases between them. This CDR3 contains 12 residues. Full variable domain (remainder filled in from reference TRBV7-9 and TRBJ2-3): DTGVSQNPRHKITKRGQNVTFRCDPISEHNRLYWYRQTLGQGPEFLTYFQNEAQLEKSRLLSDRFSAERPKGSFSTLEIQRTEQGDSAMYLCAITEVGDTQYFGPGTRLTVL.

Notes on this clonotype: This may stem from a read error, because a much larger clone lies one nucleotide away. The V and J genes are TRBV7-8 and TRBJ2-5; D uncertain. This CDR3 is built from 14 residues. Per germline, CDR1 SGHVS and CDR2 FQNEAQ. As DNA, the CDR3 is TGTGCCAGCAGCTTAGGTAGAGCGCGAGAGGCCCAGTACTTC. It encodes CASSLGRAREAQYF.

The chain carries TRBV7-2 and TRBJ1-1; D possibly corresponds to TRBD1 (6 bases). Per germline, CDR1 SGHTA and CDR2 FQGNSA. The CDR3 is made up of 15 amino acids. Trimming pared 1 base from V and 3 bases from J, leaving 12 bases between. The CDR3 nucleotides are TGTGCCAGCAGCTTAGTTGGGGGCATGGACACTGAAGCTTTCTTT. As protein: CASSLVGGMDTEAFF.

The table lists this clonotype with a few counts. V usage is TRBV10-1 and J usage is TRBJ2-5, with a weak D call TRBD1 (6 bases). The CDR3 covers 14 residues. The V gene's germline CDR1 is WNHNN and CDR2 SYGVQD (reference sequence). V lost 4 bases and J lost 2, with 11 bases in between. CDR3 coding DNA: TGCGCCAGCAGTGTGGACAGAATACAAGAGACCCAGTACTTC. It specifies CASSVDRIQETQYF.

The chain recombines TRBV6-8 with TRBJ1-2; D is undetermined. This CDR3 has 14 residues. V dropped 0 bases and J dropped 0 bases, with 5 bases sitting between them. Germline V lookup: CDR1 MNHGY, CDR2 SAAAGT. The CDR3 spells CASSYSTPNYGYTF. The CDR3 DNA is TGTGCCAGCAGTTACTCGACCCCTAACTATGGCTACACCTTC.

This chain uses TRBV20-1 with TRBJ2-5, with 12 bases fitting TRBD2. The J segment lost 4 bases and the V segment lost 3 bases, leaving 6 bases of the junction unmatched. The CDR3 length is 15 residues. The germline CDR1 and CDR2 sequences are DFQATT and SNEGSKA (reference sequence). The CDR3 region has the DNA TGCAGTGCTAGCCTGCTAGCGGGAGGGCCAGAGACCCAGTACTTC. Protein product: CSASLLAGGPETQYF.

This chain joins TRBV5-1 and TRBJ2-5; 10 bases line up with TRBD1. The CDR3 length is 14 residues. CDR1 and CDR2 (germline): SGHRS, YFSETQ. J gave up 4 bases and V 4 bases, and 4 bases lay outside the gene matches. Here the CDR3 DNA reads TGCGCCAGCAGCGAGGACAGGGGGGGAGAGACCCAGTACTTC. This translates into CASSEDRGGETQYF.

The chain recombines TRBV7-2 with TRBJ2-2; D ambiguous. Germline CDR1 SGHTA, CDR2 FQGNSA. The CDR3 runs to 12 residues. V was clipped by 3 bases and J by 6 bases, with 5 bases between them. The CDR3 DNA follows: TGTGCCAGCAGCTTCCCTTCCGGGGAGCTGTTTTTT. It translates to CASSFPSGELFF.

This clonotype has more than one count but fewer than ten. The chain links TRBV4-1 to TRBJ1-2; weak D call: TRBD1 (5 bases). V lost 4 bases to trimming and J lost 3 bases, with 12 bases between them. There are 14 residues in the CDR3. The V gene's germline CDR1 is MGHRA and CDR2 YSYEKL. The CDR3 sequence is CASSRPPGDYGYTF. In nucleotides, the CDR3 is TGCGCCAGCAGCCGACCTCCGGGGGACTATGGCTACACCTTC.

This clonotype was detected a few times. This chain links TRBV7-2 with TRBJ1-5; 7 nucleotides line up with TRBD1. This CDR3 has 17 residues. From germline, CDR1 is SGHTA and CDR2 FQGNSA. V shed 6 bases and J 7 bases; nucleotides not matched to a gene: 18. CDR3 region: CASSPQGGRVGRQPQHF. CDR3 coding DNA: TGTGCCAGCAGTCCCCAGGGGGGCAGGGTAGGGCGGCAGCCCCAGCATTTT.

This clonotype was seen only a few times. The chain employs TRBV19 and TRBJ1-6; 7 positions match TRBD1. Germline lookup yields CDR1 LNHDA and CDR2 SQIVND (reference sequence). J lost 5 bases, V lost 7 bases, and 5 bases had no gene match. The CDR3 contains 14 residues. CDR3 DNA sequence: TGTGCCAGTAACGACGGACAGGATAATTCACCCCTCCACTTT. This gives the protein CASNDGQDNSPLHF.

This chain connects TRBV10-3 to TRBJ1-1; D may be TRBD1 (6 bases). The V end was cut by 6 bases, the J end by 4 bases, with 12 bases between. CDR3 length: 13 residues. Germline CDR1 is ENHRY and CDR2 is SYGVKD. CDR3: CAIREQGSTEAFF. CDR3 DNA sequence: TGTGCCATCAGGGAACAGGGTAGCACTGAAGCTTTCTTT.

This clonotype has more than one count but fewer than ten. The gene calls are TRBV6-2 or TRBV6-3 and TRBJ1-1, with a possible D match to TRBD1 (6 bases). Trimming stripped 4 bases from V and 0 bases from J, with 15 bases between. Germline V gene sequence: CDR1 MNHEY, CDR2 SVGEGT. The CDR3 is 16 amino acids. The CDR3 spells CASSSPHGQLNTEAFF. The CDR3, as DNA: TGTGCCAGCAGTTCTCCCCACGGACAGCTGAACACTGAAGCTTTCTTT.

The V gene is TRBV27, the J gene TRBJ2-1; 14 bases agree with TRBD2. The CDR3 has 16 amino acids. Trimming cost V 6 bases and J 6 bases; bases outside gene matches: 7. The V gene's germline CDR1 is MNHEY and CDR2 SMNVEV (reference sequence). The CDR3 DNA reads as TGTGCCAGCAGCCGCGCCGGGACTAGCGGGAGCAATGAGCAGTTCTTC. This encodes CASSRAGTSGSNEQFF.

A few counts support this clonotype. The V call is TRBV7-2, the J call TRBJ2-1, with 11 nucleotides matching TRBD2. The CDR3 loop spans 16 amino acids. Trimming took 0 bases from V and 6 from J; bases not matched to a gene: 4. Germline CDR1 is SGHTA and CDR2 is FQGNSA. CDR3 nucleotide sequence: TGTGCCAGCAGCTTAGCGGCGGGGACTAGCGGCAATGAGCAGTTCTTC. This translates into CASSLAAGTSGNEQFF. Drawing the rest from reference TRBV7-2 and TRBJ2-1, the complete variable domain is GAGVSQSPSNKVTEKGKDVELRCDPISGHTALYWYRQSLGQGLEFLIYFQGNSAPDKSGLPSDRFSAERTGGSVSTLTIQRTQQEDSAVYLCASSLAAGTSGNEQFFGPGTRLTVL.

This clonotype was detected only once. The chain combines TRBV19 with TRBJ2-3; perhaps TRBD1 as D (6 bases). CDR3 length: 13 residues. Germline CDR1 and CDR2: LNHDA and SQIVND (reference sequence). Trimming took 11 bases from V and 2 from J, leaving 14 bases between them. The CDR3 coding sequence is TGTGCCTCGTCAGGACAGTACACAGATACGCAGTATTTT. Protein: CASSGQYTDTQYF.

The chain links TRBV4-2 to TRBJ2-1, with a tentative D call TRBD1 (5 bases). V was clipped by 0 bases and J by 11 bases, with 14 bases between them. The germline V gene encodes CDR1 LGHNA and CDR2 YNFKEQ. CDR3 length equals 14 residues. This CDR3 is CASSQDPPQGQQFF. For the CDR3, the DNA is TGTGCCAGCAGCCAAGATCCCCCCCAGGGCCAGCAGTTCTTC.

This clonotype has at least ten counts. The chain joins TRBV7-2 to TRBJ1-3; D might be TRBD1 (5 bases). Trimming removed 5 bases at V and 4 bases at J, with 12 bases between. This CDR3 spans 14 amino acids. Germline loops: CDR1 SGHTA, CDR2 FQGNSA. DNA of the CDR3: TGTGCCAGCAGCCGTGGGGACGGAGGAAACACCATATATTTT. The encoded protein is CASSRGDGGNTIYF.

Ten or more counts support this clonotype. As DNA, the CDR3 is TGTGCCAGCAGCTTACGGGTTCTCGCAGCCGGGGAGCTGTTTTTT. Amino acids: CASSLRVLAAGELFF. The chain couples TRBV7-2 to TRBJ2-2; no reliable D call. This CDR3 has 15 amino acids. Trimming pared 2 bases from V and 6 bases from J, leaving 13 bases between. Looked up from germline, CDR1 is SGHTA and CDR2 is FQGNSA.

This clonotype was seen repeatedly, ten times or more. The V gene is TRBV7-2, the J gene TRBJ2-3, with 11 bases identical to TRBD2. V lost 4 bases and J lost 2; bases outside the gene matches: 14. Germline CDR1 is SGHTA and CDR2 is FQGNSA. The CDR3 consists of 19 residues. In DNA form, the CDR3 reads TGTGCCAGCAGCTACAGAGAGCTAGCGGGAGGCCCAATCACAGATACGCAGTATTTT. This encodes CASSYRELAGGPITDTQYF. Drawing the rest from reference TRBV7-2 and TRBJ2-3, the complete variable domain is GAGVSQSPSNKVTEKGKDVELRCDPISGHTALYWYRQSLGQGLEFLIYFQGNSAPDKSGLPSDRFSAERTGGSVSTLTIQRTQQEDSAVYLCASSYRELAGGPITDTQYFGPGTRLTVL.

This clonotype came up a few times. The chain combines TRBV5-4 with TRBJ2-5; 11 nucleotides agree with TRBD1. The CDR3 length is 16 residues. CDR1 SGHNT and CDR2 YYREEE come from the germline V gene (reference sequence). V was pared by 2 bases and J by 4 bases, with 7 bases of the junction left unmatched. The chain's CDR3 is CASSFWTGGGGETQYF. Written as DNA, the CDR3 is TGTGCCAGCAGCTTTTGGACAGGGGGCGGCGGAGAGACCCAGTACTTC. The whole variable domain, filled in from reference TRBV5-4 and TRBJ2-5, reads ETGVTQSPTHLIKTRGQQVTLRCSSQSGHNTVSWYQQALGQGPQFIFQYYREEENGRGNFPPRFSGLQFPNYSSELNVNALELDDSALYLCASSFWTGGGGETQYFGPGTRLLVL.

This clonotype appeared a few times. This chain connects TRBV27 to TRBJ1-2; D is unresolved. The germline CDR1 and CDR2 sequences are MNHEY and SMNVEV (reference sequence). V was shortened by 4 bases and J by 4 bases, with 13 bases between the two germline ends. CDR3 length: 14 residues. This CDR3 reads CASSSLRTAYGYTF. The CDR3 DNA reads TGTGCCAGCAGTTCCTTGCGCACCGCCTATGGCTACACCTTC.

The rearrangement joins TRBV30 to TRBJ1-5, with D uncertain. V was trimmed by 4 bases and J by 4 bases, leaving 11 bases between them. Germline V gene sequence: CDR1 GTSNPN, CDR2 SVGIG (reference sequence). The CDR3 is made up of 13 amino acids. CDR3 in amino acids: CAWNEGGNQPQHF. The CDR3 nucleotides are TGTGCCTGGAATGAAGGAGGAAATCAGCCCCAGCATTTT.

This chain connects TRBV11-2 to TRBJ2-7; no firm D call. Germline V gene sequence: CDR1 SGHAT, CDR2 FQNNGV. The CDR3 is 14 residues long. Trimming took 5 bases from V and 4 from J, leaving 15 bases between them. The CDR3 coding sequence is TGTGCCAGCAGCCCCCCATTTTCAGAATACGAGCAGTACGTC. Translated: CASSPPFSEYEQYV.

This clonotype came up a few times. The J gene is TRBJ2-5, the V gene TRBV11-2, with D possibly being TRBD1 or TRBD2 (6 bases each). The germline gives CDR1 SGHAT, CDR2 FQNNGV. CDR3 size: 15 residues. Trimming shortened V by 5 bases and J by 0 bases, and 13 bases separated the two germline ends. CDR3 protein: CASSPWGADQETQYF. The CDR3 DNA sequence: TGTGCCAGCAGCCCCTGGGGGGCGGACCAAGAGACCCAGTACTTC.

The chain combines TRBV9 with TRBJ2-6; TRBD1 matches at 7 bases. The germline V gene has CDR1 SGDLS and CDR2 YYNGEE. This CDR3 has 15 amino acids. With V trimmed by 4 bases and J by 2 bases, 3 bases remained unmatched. In nucleotides, the CDR3 is TGTGCCAGCAGCAGGGGGCTAGCTGGGGCCAACGTCCTGACTTTC. Protein product: CASSRGLAGANVLTF.

This chain uses TRBV14 with TRBJ2-5; no reliable D call. Trimming pared 4 bases from V and 4 bases from J, leaving 19 bases between. CDR1 is SGHDN and CDR2 is FVKESK in the germline V gene. This CDR3 region has 16 residues. The CDR3 region has the DNA TGTGCCAGCAGCCGAAGTCGTGGGCCCGCCGGAGAGACCCAGTACTTC. Translation: CASSRSRGPAGETQYF.

This chain joins TRBV19 and TRBJ2-5; D gene unclear. V lost 8 bases to trimming and J lost 4 bases, with 14 bases between them. This CDR3 has 13 amino acids. Looked up from germline, CDR1 is LNHDA and CDR2 is SQIVND (reference sequence). The DNA of the CDR3 is TGTGCCAGTCGACCCAGGTTTAGAGAGACCCAGTACTTC. Amino acids: CASRPRFRETQYF.

This clonotype was counted at least ten times. J is TRBJ2-5 and V is TRBV7-2; TRBD1 agrees at 12 bases. Trimming cost V 4 bases and J 6 bases; bases outside gene matches: 6. Germline lookup yields CDR1 SGHTA and CDR2 FQGNSA. CDR3 size: 15 residues. CDR3 amino acids: CASSSGTGGEKTQYF. The CDR3 bases are TGTGCCAGCAGCTCGGGGACAGGGGGCGAAAAGACCCAGTACTTC.

Worth noting for this clonotype: A read error is likely, as this CDR3 ends without the conserved phenylalanine or tryptophan. This chain links TRBV7-2 with TRBJ2-3; no clear D gene. Trimming shortened V by 4 bases and J by 2 bases, and 13 bases separated the two germline ends. Germline CDR1 and CDR2: SGHTA and FQGNSA. This CDR3 has 15 amino acids. The CDR3 nucleotides read TGTGCCAGCAGCTCTTTCTCTTCCGCCACAGATACGCAGTATATT. Amino acid sequence: CASSSFSSATDTQYI.